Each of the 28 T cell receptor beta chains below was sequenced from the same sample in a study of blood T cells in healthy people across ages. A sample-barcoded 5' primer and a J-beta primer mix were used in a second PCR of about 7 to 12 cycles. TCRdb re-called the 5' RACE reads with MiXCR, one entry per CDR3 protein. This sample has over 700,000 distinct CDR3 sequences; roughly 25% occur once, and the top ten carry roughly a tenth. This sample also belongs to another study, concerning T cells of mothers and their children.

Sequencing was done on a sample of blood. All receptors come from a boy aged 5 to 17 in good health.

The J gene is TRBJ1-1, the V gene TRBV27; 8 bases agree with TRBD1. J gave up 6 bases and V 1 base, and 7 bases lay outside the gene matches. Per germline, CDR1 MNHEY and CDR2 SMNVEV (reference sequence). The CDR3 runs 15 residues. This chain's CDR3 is CASSLLSDRGSEAFF. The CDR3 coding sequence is TGTGCCAGCAGTTTATTAAGTGACAGGGGTTCTGAAGCTTTCTTT.

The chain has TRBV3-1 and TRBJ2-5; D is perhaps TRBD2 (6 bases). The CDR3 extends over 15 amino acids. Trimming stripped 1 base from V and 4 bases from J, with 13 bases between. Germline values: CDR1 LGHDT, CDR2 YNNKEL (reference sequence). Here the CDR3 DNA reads TGTGCCAGCAGCCAAGGTACCGGGAGCGGAGAGACCCAGTACTTC. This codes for CASSQGTGSGETQYF.

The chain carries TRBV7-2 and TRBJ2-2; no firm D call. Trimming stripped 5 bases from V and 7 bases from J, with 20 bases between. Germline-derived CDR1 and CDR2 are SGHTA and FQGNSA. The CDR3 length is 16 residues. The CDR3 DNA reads TGTGCCAGCAGCCCACACGGCGGTTGGTTGGACGGGGAGCTGTTTTTT. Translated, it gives CASSPHGGWLDGELFF.

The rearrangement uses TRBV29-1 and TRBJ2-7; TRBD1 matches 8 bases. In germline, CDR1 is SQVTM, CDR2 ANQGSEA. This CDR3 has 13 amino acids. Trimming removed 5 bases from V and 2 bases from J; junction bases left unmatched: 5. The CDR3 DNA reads TGCAGCGTTTTTAGGACAGGGACCTACGAGCAGTACTTC. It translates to CSVFRTGTYEQYF.

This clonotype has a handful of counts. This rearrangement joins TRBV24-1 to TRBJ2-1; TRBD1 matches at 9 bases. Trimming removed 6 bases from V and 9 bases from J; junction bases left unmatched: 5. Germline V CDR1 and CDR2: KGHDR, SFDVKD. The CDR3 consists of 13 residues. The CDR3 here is CATSTGGLPEQFF. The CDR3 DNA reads TGTGCCACCAGTACAGGGGGCTTACCTGAGCAGTTCTTC.

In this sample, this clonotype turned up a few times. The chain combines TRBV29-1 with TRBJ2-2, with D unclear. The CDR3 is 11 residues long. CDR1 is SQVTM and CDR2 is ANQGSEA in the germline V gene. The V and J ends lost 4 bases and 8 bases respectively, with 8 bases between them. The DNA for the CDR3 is TGCAGCGTTGCTGAGCGAGGGGAGCTGTTTTTT. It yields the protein CSVAERGELFF.

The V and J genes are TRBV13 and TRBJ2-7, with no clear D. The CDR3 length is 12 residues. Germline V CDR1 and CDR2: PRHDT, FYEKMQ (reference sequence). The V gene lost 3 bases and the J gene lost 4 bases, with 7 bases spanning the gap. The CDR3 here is CASSFAKYEQYF. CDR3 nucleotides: TGTGCCAGCAGCTTCGCCAAGTACGAGCAGTACTTC.

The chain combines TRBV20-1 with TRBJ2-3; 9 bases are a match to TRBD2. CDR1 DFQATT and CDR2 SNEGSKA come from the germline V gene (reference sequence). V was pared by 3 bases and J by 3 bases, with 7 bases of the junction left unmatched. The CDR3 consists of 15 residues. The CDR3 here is CSARSPSGNTDTQYF. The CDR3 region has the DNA TGCAGTGCTAGGTCGCCTAGCGGGAATACAGATACGCAGTATTTT.

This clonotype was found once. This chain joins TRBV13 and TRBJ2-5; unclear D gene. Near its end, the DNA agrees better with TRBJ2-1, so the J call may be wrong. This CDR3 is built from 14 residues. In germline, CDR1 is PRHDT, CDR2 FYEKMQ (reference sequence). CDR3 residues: CASSLLASINEQFF. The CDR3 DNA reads TGTGCCAGCAGCTTACTCGCGAGTATCAATGAGCAGTTCTTC.

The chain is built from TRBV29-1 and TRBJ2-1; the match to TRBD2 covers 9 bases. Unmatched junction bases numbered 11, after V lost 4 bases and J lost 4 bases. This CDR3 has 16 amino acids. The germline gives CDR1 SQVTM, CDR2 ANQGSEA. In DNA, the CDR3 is TGCAGCGTTGGGGGGATAGCGGGAGCACGGTACAATGAGCAGTTCTTC. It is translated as CSVGGIAGARYNEQFF.

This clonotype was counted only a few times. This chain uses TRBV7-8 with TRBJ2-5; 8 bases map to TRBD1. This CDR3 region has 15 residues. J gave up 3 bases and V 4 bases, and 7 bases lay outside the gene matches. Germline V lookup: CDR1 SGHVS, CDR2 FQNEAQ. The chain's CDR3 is CASSSPATGEETQYF. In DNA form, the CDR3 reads TGTGCCAGCAGCTCCCCCGCGACAGGGGAAGAGACCCAGTACTTC.

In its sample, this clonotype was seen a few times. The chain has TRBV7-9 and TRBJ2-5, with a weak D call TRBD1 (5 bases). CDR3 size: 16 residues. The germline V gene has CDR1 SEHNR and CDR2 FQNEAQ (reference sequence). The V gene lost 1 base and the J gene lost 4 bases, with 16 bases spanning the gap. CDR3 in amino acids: CASSLGPTARGETQYF. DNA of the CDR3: TGTGCCAGCAGCTTAGGACCGACAGCGCGAGGAGAGACCCAGTACTTC.

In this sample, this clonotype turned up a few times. CDR3 DNA: TGTGCCATCGCAATTTTTCCCTCTGCTAGCCCCTCGTCGATTCAGTACTTC. It yields the protein CAIAIFPSASPSSIQYF. The rearrangement joins TRBV10-3 to TRBJ2-4, with a weak D call TRBD2 (5 bases). Germline V CDR1 and CDR2: ENHRY, SYGVKD. The CDR3 is 17 residues long. Between the trimmed V and J ends, which lost 8 bases and 10 bases, there was a span of 30 bases.

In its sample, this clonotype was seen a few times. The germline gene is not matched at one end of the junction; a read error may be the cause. The CDR3 spells CASSRVTDRYLFF. Here the CDR3 DNA reads TGTGCCAGCAGCCGAGTAACGGACAGGTACTTGTTCTTC. This chain connects TRBV11-2 to TRBJ2-5, with 7 bases identical to TRBD1. Germline V CDR1 and CDR2: SGHAT, FQNNGV. The CDR3 totals 13 residues.

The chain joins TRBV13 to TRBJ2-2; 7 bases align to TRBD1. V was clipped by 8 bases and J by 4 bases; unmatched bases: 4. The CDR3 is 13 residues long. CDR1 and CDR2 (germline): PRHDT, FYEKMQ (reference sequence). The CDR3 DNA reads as TGTGCCAGCGGGACAGTTACCACCGGGGAGCTGTTTTTT. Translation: CASGTVTTGELFF.

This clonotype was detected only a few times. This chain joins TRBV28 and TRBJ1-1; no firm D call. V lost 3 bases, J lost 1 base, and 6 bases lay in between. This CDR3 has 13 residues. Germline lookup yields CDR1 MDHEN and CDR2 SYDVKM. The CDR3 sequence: CASSFWGNTEAFF. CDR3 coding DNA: TGTGCCAGCAGTTTTTGGGGGAACACTGAAGCTTTCTTT. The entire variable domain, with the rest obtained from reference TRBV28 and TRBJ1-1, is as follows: DVKVTQSSRYLVKRTGEKVFLECVQDMDHENMFWYRQDPGLGLRLIYFSYDVKMKEKGDIPEGYSVSREKKERFSLILESASTNQTSMYLCASSFWGNTEAFFGQGTRLTVV.

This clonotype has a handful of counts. CDR3 nucleotide sequence: TGTGCCAGCAGCTTAGAAACTCCCTCCTACGAGCAGTACTTC. Translating it yields CASSLETPSYEQYF. The chain uses TRBV7-2 and TRBJ2-7; D is unresolved. V gave up 1 base and J gave up 0 bases, with 7 bases separating them. The CDR3 length is 14 residues. Germline V lookup: CDR1 SGHTA, CDR2 FQGNSA.

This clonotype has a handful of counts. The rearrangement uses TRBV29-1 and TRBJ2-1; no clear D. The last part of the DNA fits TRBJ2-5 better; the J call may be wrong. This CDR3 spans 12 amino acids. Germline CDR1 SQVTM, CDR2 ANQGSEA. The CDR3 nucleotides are TGCAGCGTTAAGGGTAGGGCGGAGACCCAGTACTTC. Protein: CSVKGRAETQYF.

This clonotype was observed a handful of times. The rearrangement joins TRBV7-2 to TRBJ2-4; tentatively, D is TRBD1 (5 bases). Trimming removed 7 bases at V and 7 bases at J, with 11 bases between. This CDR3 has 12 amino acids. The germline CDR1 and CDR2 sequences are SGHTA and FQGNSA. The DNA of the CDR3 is TGTGCCAGCACCAGTCAGGGTAACATTCAGTACTTC. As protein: CASTSQGNIQYF.

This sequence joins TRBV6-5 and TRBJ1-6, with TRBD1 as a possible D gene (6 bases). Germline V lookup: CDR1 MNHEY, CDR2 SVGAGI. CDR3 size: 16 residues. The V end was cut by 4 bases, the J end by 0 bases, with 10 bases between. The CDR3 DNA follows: TGTGCCAGCAGTTCCGTGGACAGCTCCTATAATTCACCCCTCCACTTT. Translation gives CASSSVDSSYNSPLHF.

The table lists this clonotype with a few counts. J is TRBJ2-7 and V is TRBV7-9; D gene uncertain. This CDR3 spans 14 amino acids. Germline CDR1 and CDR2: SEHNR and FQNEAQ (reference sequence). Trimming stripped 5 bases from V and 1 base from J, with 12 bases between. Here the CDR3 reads CASSPWRESYEQYF. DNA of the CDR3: TGTGCCAGCAGCCCCTGGAGAGAATCCTACGAGCAGTACTTC.

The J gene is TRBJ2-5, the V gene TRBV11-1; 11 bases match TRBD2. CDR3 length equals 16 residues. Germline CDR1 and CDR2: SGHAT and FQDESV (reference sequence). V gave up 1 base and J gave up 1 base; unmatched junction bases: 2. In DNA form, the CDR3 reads TGTGCCAGCAGCTTAGGGGGGACTAGCGGCCAAGAGACCCAGTACTTC. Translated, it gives CASSLGGTSGQETQYF.

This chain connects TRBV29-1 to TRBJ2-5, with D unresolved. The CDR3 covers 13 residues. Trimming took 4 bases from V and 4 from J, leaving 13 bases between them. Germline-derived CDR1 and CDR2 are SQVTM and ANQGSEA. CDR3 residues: CSVVRRTVETQYF. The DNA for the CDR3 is TGCAGCGTTGTTCGGCGAACGGTAGAGACCCAGTACTTC.

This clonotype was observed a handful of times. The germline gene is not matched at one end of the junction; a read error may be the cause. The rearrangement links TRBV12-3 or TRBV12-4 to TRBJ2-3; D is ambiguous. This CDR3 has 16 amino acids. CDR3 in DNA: TGTGCCAGCAGTTTAGGGCGGACGTTGAGCAGAGATACGCAGTATTTT. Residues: CASSLGRTLSRDTQYF.

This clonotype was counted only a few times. The CDR3 coding sequence is TGTGCCATCAGTGACCGGGACAGGGGACATGAGCAGTTCTTC. It codes for CAISDRDRGHEQFF. The chain has TRBV10-3 and TRBJ2-1, with 10 bases fitting TRBD1. CDR3 length: 14 amino acids. V shed 3 bases and J 8 bases; nucleotides not matched to a gene: 4. The germline gives CDR1 ENHRY, CDR2 SYGVKD.

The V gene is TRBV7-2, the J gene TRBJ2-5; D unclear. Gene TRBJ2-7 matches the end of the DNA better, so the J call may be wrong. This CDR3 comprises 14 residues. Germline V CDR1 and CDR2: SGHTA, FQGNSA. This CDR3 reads CASSLEPSADEQYF. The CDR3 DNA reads TGTGCCAGCAGCTTAGAGCCCAGCGCGGACGAGCAGTACTTC.

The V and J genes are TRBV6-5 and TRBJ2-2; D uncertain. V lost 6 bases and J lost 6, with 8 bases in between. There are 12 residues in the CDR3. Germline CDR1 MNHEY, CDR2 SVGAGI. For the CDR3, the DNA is TGTGCCAGCAGGCTATGGGCCGGGGAGCTGTTTTTT. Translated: CASRLWAGELFF.

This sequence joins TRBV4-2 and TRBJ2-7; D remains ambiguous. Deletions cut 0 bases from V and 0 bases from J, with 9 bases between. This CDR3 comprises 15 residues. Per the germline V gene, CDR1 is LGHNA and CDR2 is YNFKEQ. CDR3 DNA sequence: TGTGCCAGCAGCCAAGAAGGGCCGCTCTCCTACGAGCAGTACTTC. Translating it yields CASSQEGPLSYEQYF.